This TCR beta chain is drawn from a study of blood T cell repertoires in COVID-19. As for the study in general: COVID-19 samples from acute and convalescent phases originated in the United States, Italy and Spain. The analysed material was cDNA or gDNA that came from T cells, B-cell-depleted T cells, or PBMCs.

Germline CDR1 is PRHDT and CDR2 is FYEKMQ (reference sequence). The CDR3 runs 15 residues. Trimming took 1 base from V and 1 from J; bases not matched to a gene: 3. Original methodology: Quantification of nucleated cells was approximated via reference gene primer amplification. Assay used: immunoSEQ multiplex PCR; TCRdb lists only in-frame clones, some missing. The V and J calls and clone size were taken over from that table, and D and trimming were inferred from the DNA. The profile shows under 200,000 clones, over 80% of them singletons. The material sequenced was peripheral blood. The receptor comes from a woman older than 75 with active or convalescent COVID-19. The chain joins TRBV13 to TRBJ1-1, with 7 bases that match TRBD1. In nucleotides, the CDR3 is TGTGCCAGCAGCTTAGTACAGGGGAAGAACACTGAAGCTTTCTTT. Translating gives CASSLVQGKNTEAFF.